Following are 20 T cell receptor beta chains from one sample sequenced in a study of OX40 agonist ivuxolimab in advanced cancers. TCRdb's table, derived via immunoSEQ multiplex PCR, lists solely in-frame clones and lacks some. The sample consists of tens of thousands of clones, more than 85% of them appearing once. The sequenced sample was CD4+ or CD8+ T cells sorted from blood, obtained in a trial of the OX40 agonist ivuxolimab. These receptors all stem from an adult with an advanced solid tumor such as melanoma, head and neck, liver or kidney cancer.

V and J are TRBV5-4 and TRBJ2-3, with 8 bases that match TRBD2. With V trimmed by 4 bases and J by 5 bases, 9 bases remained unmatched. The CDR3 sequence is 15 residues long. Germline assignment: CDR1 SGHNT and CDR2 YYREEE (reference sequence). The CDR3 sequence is CASSPPRGGIDTQYF. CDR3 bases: TGTGCCAGCAGCCCTCCCCGCGGGGGGATAGATACGCAGTATTTT. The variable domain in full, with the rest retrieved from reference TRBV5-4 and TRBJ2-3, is ETGVTQSPTHLIKTRGQQVTLRCSSQSGHNTVSWYQQALGQGPQFIFQYYREEENGRGNFPPRFSGLQFPNYSSELNVNALELDDSALYLCASSPPRGGIDTQYFGPGTRLTVL.

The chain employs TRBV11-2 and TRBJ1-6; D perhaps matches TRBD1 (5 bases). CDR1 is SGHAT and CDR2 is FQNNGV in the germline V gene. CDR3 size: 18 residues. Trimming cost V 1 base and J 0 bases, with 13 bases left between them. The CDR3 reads CASSLVYRGSSYNSPLHF. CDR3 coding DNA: TGTGCCAGCAGCTTAGTTTATCGGGGGAGCTCCTATAATTCACCCCTCCACTTT.

Here the CDR3 reads CASRPHGSYEQYF. CDR3 DNA: TGTGCCAGCAGGCCACATGGCTCCTACGAGCAGTACTTC. J is TRBJ2-7 and V is TRBV28; D call uncertain. Trimming shortened V by 6 bases and J by 0 bases, and 9 bases separated the two germline ends. CDR3 size: 13 residues. Germline V gene sequence: CDR1 MDHEN, CDR2 SYDVKM.

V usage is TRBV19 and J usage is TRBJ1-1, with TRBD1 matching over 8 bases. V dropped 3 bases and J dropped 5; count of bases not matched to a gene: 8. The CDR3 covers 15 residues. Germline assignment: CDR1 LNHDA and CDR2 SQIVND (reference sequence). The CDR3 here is CASSIGRTGNTEAFF. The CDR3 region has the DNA TGTGCCAGTAGTATTGGGAGGACAGGGAATACTGAAGCTTTCTTT.

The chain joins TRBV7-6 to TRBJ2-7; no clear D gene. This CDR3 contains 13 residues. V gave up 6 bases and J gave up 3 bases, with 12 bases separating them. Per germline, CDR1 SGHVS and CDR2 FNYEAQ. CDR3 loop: CASSFSANYEQYF. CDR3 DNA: TGTGCCAGCAGTTTCTCGGCGAACTACGAGCAGTACTTC.

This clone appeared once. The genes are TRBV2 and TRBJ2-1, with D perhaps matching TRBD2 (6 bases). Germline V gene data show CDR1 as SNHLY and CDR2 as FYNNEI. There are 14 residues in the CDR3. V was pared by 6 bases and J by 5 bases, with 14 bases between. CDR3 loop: CASRGLGGDNEQFF. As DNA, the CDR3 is TGTGCCAGCAGAGGCCTGGGGGGAGACAATGAGCAGTTCTTC. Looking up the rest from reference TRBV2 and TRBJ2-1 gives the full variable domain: EPEVTQTPSHQVTQMGQEVILRCVPISNHLYFYWYRQILGQKVEFLVSFYNNEISEKSEIFDDQFSVERPDGSNFTLKIRSTKLEDSAMYFCASRGLGGDNEQFFGPGTRLTVL.

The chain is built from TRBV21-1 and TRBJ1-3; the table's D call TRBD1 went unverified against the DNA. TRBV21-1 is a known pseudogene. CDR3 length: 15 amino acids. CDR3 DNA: TGTGCCAGCAGCAAAGCGGGGGCAGGGGGAAACACCATATATTTT. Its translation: CASSKAGAGGNTIYF.

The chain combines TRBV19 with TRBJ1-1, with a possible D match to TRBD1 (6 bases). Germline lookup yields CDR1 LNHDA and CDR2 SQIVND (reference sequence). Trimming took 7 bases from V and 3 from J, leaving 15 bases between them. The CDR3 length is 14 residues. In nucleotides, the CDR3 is TGTGCCAGTAAGGGGGGGCGCGTGGACACTGAAGCTTTCTTT. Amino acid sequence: CASKGGRVDTEAFF.

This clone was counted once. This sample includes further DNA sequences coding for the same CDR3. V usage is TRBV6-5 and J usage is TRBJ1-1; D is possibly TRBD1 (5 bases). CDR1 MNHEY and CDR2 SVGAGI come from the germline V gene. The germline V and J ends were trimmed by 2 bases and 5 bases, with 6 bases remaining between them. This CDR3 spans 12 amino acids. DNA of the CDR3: TGTGCCAGCAGTTACGGGGGAACTGAAGCTTTCTTT. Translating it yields CASSYGGTEAFF.

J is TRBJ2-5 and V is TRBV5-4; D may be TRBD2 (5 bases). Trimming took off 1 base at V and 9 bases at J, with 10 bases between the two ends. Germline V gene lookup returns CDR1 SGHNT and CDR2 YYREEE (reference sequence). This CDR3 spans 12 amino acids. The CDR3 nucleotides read TGTGCCAGCAGCTTGAACGCGAGGGCCCAGTACTTC. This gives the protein CASSLNARAQYF.

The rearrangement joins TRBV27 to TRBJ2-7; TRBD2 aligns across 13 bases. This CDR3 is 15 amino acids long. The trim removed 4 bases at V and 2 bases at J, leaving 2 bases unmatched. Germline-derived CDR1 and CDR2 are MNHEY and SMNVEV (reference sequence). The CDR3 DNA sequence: TGTGCCAGCAGTTCCGGACTAGCGGGAGCCTACGAGCAGTACTTC. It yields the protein CASSSGLAGAYEQYF.

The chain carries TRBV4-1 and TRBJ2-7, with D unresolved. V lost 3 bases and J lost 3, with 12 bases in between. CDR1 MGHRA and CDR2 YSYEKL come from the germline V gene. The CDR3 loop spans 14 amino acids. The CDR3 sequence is CASSHRHHGYEQYF. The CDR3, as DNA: TGCGCCAGCAGCCATCGTCACCACGGCTACGAGCAGTACTTC.

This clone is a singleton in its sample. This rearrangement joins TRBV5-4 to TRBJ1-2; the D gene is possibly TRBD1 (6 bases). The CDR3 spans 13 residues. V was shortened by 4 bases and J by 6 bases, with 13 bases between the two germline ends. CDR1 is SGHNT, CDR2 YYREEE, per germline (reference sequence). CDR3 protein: CASSRTGGNGYTF. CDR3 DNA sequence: TGTGCCAGCAGCCGAACCGGGGGCAATGGCTACACCTTC.

CDR3 region: CASESIARTQYF. The CDR3 DNA reads TGTGCCTCAGAGTCTATTGCGAGGACGCAGTATTTT. The chain combines TRBV30 with TRBJ2-3; D gene uncertain. The ends were cut back, 7 bases at V and 9 bases at J, with 17 bases in the middle. Per the germline V gene, CDR1 is GTSNPN and CDR2 is SVGIG (reference sequence). The CDR3 is 12 amino acids.

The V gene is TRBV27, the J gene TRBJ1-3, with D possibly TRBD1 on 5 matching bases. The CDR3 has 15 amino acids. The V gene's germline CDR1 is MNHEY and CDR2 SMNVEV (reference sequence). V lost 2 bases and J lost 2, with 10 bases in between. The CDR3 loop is CASSLGAGTGNTIYF. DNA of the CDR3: TGTGCCAGCAGTTTAGGGGCAGGGACTGGAAACACCATATATTTT.

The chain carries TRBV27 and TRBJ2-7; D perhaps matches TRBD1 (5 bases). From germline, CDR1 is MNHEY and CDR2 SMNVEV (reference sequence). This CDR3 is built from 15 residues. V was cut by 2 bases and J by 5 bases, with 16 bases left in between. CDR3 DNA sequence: TGTGCCAGCAGTTTAATCGGCCAGGGTGTCGACGAGCAGTACTTC. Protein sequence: CASSLIGQGVDEQYF.

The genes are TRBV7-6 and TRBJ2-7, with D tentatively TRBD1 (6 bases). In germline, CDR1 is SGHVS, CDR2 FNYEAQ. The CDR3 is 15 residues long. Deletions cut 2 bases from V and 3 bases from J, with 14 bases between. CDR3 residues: CASSLFPGANYEQYF. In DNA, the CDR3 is TGTGCCAGCAGCTTATTTCCAGGGGCAAACTACGAGCAGTACTTC.

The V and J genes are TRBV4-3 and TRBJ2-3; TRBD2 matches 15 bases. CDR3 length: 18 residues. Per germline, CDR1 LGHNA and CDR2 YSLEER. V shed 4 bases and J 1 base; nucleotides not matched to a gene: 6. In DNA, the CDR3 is TGCGCCAGCAGCCGCGGACTAGCGGGGGGGCGTGGCACAGATACGCAGTATTTT. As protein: CASSRGLAGGRGTDTQYF.

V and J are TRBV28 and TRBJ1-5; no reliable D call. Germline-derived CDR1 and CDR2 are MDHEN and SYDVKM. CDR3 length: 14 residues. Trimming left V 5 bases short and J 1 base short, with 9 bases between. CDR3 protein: CASSVGRSNQPQHF. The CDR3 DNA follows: TGTGCCAGCAGTGTAGGACGGAGCAATCAGCCCCAGCATTTT.

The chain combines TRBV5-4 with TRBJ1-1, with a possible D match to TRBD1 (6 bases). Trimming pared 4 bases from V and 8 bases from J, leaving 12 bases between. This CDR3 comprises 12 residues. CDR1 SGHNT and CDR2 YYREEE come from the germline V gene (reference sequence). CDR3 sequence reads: CASSLTGTEAFF. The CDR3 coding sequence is TGTGCCAGCAGCCTGACCGGGACAGAAGCTTTCTTT.